The 27 T cell receptor beta chains given below trace back to one sample, sequenced in a study of blood T cell repertoires in COVID-19. Some clones are missing from TCRdb's copy, which holds only in-frame ones; the method was immunoSEQ multiplex PCR. The sample lists some 100,000 clones, roughly 92% occurring once. The material sequenced was peripheral blood. The receptors originated from a man between 65 and 79 years old with acute or convalescent COVID-19.

The genes are TRBV10-3 and TRBJ1-2, with D possibly being TRBD1 (5 bases). CDR3 length: 15 amino acids. Germline V gene sequence: CDR1 ENHRY, CDR2 SYGVKD. Trimming took off 0 bases at V and 4 bases at J, with 12 bases between the two ends. The CDR3 nucleotides are TGTGCCATCAGTGAGTCAGGGCAGGGTGGCTATGGCTACACCTTC. This gives the protein CAISESGQGGYGYTF.

CDR3 protein: CASSLGRDRGPGYTF. CDR3 DNA sequence: TGTGCCAGCAGCTTAGGTCGGGACAGGGGACCTGGCTACACCTTC. The chain is built from TRBV7-9 and TRBJ1-2, with 10 bases lining up with TRBD1. J was trimmed by 7 bases and V by 1 base; bases with no gene match: 6. CDR3 length: 15 amino acids. Germline V CDR1 and CDR2: SEHNR, FQNEAQ (reference sequence). Using reference TRBV7-9 and TRBJ1-2 for the parts outside the CDR3, the full variable domain is DTGVSQNPRHKITKRGQNVTFRCDPISEHNRLYWYRQTLGQGPEFLTYFQNEAQLEKSRLLSDRFSAERPKGSFSTLEIQRTEQGDSAMYLCASSLGRDRGPGYTFGSGTRLTVV.

The genes are TRBV19 and TRBJ1-1, with a weak D call TRBD1 (6 bases). Germline CDR1 reads LNHDA; CDR2 reads SQIVND (reference sequence). V lost 3 bases to trimming and J lost 5 bases, with 19 bases between them. This CDR3 is 16 amino acids long. CDR3 loop: CASSMWGRGLGTEAFF. The DNA for the CDR3 is TGTGCCAGTAGTATGTGGGGCAGGGGCCTGGGGACTGAAGCTTTCTTT.

The chain uses TRBV11-2 and TRBJ1-1; maybe TRBD1 (5 bases). The CDR3 has 14 residues. Germline values: CDR1 SGHAT, CDR2 FQNNGV. The germline V and J ends were trimmed by 0 bases and 3 bases, with 8 bases remaining between them. CDR3 nucleotide sequence: TGTGCCAGCAGCTTAGACAGGGCGGACACTGAAGCTTTCTTT. As protein: CASSLDRADTEAFF.

This rearrangement joins TRBV5-6 to TRBJ1-6; tentative D call: TRBD1 (5 bases). V was clipped by 4 bases and J by 10 bases, with 18 bases between them. CDR1 and CDR2 (germline): SGHDT, YYEEEE. The CDR3 is made up of 15 amino acids. This chain's CDR3 is CASSVAGGGSSPLHF. The CDR3 nucleotides read TGTGCCAGCAGCGTGGCCGGGGGGGGAAGCTCACCCCTCCACTTT.

This clone was recorded a few times. The same CDR3 is also encoded by other DNA sequences in this sample. V usage is TRBV2 and J usage is TRBJ1-2; D may be TRBD1 (5 bases). Germline V gene sequence: CDR1 SNHLY, CDR2 FYNNEI. CDR3 size: 13 residues. V lost 0 bases to trimming and J lost 4 bases, with 6 bases between them. In DNA form, the CDR3 reads TGTGCCAGCAGTGAAGCCAGGGCCTATGGCTACACCTTC. Protein: CASSEARAYGYTF.

V is TRBV7-9 and J is TRBJ2-7; 7 bases map to TRBD1. Per germline, CDR1 SEHNR and CDR2 FQNEAQ (reference sequence). V shed 5 bases, J shed 6 bases, and the junction held 1 base outside the gene matches. CDR3 size: 11 residues. The chain's CDR3 is CASSPGGEQYF. In nucleotides, the CDR3 is TGTGCCAGCAGCCCAGGGGGCGAGCAGTACTTC.

The V call is TRBV14, the J call TRBJ1-5; perhaps TRBD1 as D (6 bases). The germline V gene encodes CDR1 SGHDN and CDR2 FVKESK. The germline V and J ends were trimmed by 1 base and 4 bases, with 11 bases remaining between them. The CDR3 consists of 15 residues. This chain's CDR3 is CASSQGGRGNQPQHF. As DNA, the CDR3 is TGTGCCAGCAGCCAAGGGGGAAGGGGGAATCAGCCCCAGCATTTT.

The rearrangement uses TRBV5-4 and TRBJ1-1, with 7 positions matching TRBD1. This CDR3 region has 17 residues. Germline assignment: CDR1 SGHNT and CDR2 YYREEE (reference sequence). V lost 4 bases and J lost 0; bases outside the gene matches: 12. CDR3 loop: CASSQPFTGTVNTEAFF. The CDR3 DNA is TGTGCCAGCAGCCAACCGTTTACCGGGACAGTGAACACTGAAGCTTTCTTT. The complete variable domain, with remaining parts taken from reference TRBV5-4 and TRBJ1-1, reads ETGVTQSPTHLIKTRGQQVTLRCSSQSGHNTVSWYQQALGQGPQFIFQYYREEENGRGNFPPRFSGLQFPNYSSELNVNALELDDSALYLCASSQPFTGTVNTEAFFGQGTRLTVV.

CDR3 protein: CASSPRGGRYSSPLHF. CDR3 in DNA: TGTGCCAGCAGCCCCCGGGGGGGACGGTACAGTTCACCCCTCCACTTT. The J gene is TRBJ1-6, the V gene TRBV3-1 (or the pseudogene TRBV3-2), with a tentative D call TRBD1 (5 bases). The CDR3 contains 16 residues. Germline loops: CDR1 LGHDT, CDR2 YNNKEL (reference sequence). The V end lost 4 bases, the J end lost 9 bases, and 19 bases lay between the germline ends.

The V call is TRBV19, the J call TRBJ2-1, with TRBD2 matching over 9 bases. CDR3 length: 14 amino acids. J gave up 8 bases and V 6 bases, and 8 bases lay outside the gene matches. CDR1 and CDR2 from the germline V gene are LNHDA and SQIVND (reference sequence). The CDR3 nucleotides are TGTGCCAGTAGATTGGCGGGAGGGACCGATGAGCAGTTCTTC. This translates into CASRLAGGTDEQFF.

This chain uses TRBV7-9 with TRBJ2-1, with 11 nucleotides matching TRBD2. The CDR3 has 13 amino acids. J lost 9 bases, V lost 8 bases, and 6 bases had no gene match. CDR1 and CDR2 from the germline V gene are SEHNR and FQNEAQ (reference sequence). CDR3 in DNA: TGTGCCAGCCGAACTAGCGGGGGCGGTGAGCAGTTCTTC. The encoded protein is CASRTSGGGEQFF.

The chain joins TRBV5-1 to TRBJ2-7, with 8 bases lining up with TRBD2. From germline, CDR1 is SGHRS and CDR2 YFSETQ. V lost 3 bases, J lost 3 bases, and 11 bases stayed unmatched. The CDR3 runs 16 residues. The CDR3 spells CASSSSGGMRVYEQYF. CDR3 coding DNA: TGCGCCAGCAGCTCCTCGGGAGGGATGAGGGTCTACGAGCAGTACTTC. Filled out from reference TRBV5-1 and TRBJ2-7, the complete variable domain reads KAGVTQTPRYLIKTRGQQVTLSCSPISGHRSVSWYQQTPGQGLQFLFEYFSETQRNKGNFPGRFSGRQFSNSRSEMNVSTLELGDSALYLCASSSSGGMRVYEQYFGPGTRLTVT.

The chain links TRBV9 to TRBJ2-2, with D possibly matching TRBD2 (6 bases). Looked up from germline, CDR1 is SGDLS and CDR2 is YYNGEE. The CDR3 runs 16 residues. Trimming pared 0 bases from V and 1 base from J, leaving 10 bases between. CDR3 region: CASSVAVSGNTGELFF. Here the CDR3 DNA reads TGTGCCAGCAGCGTAGCCGTTAGCGGGAACACCGGGGAGCTGTTTTTT.

The chain uses TRBV6-2 or TRBV6-3 and TRBJ2-1; a weak D match, TRBD2 (5 bases). Germline CDR1 and CDR2: MNHEY and SVGEGT. This CDR3 is 14 amino acids long. Trimming removed 5 bases from V and 7 bases from J, with 15 bases in between. CDR3 sequence: CASSNPPRGNEQFF. CDR3 coding DNA: TGTGCCAGCAGTAACCCTCCACGCGGGAATGAGCAGTTCTTC.

The chain couples TRBV5-1 to TRBJ2-2; D is undetermined. CDR1 SGHRS and CDR2 YFSETQ come from the germline V gene. V was pared by 0 bases and J by 0 bases, with 9 bases between. This CDR3 region has 16 residues. The CDR3 loop is CASSLAVTPNTGELFF. The CDR3 coding sequence is TGCGCCAGCAGCTTGGCGGTCACTCCGAACACCGGGGAGCTGTTTTTT.

This chain uses TRBV30 with TRBJ1-6; no definite D call. Per germline, CDR1 GTSNPN and CDR2 SVGIG (reference sequence). This CDR3 spans 13 amino acids. V lost 4 bases, J lost 10 bases, and 14 bases lay in between. For the CDR3, the DNA is TGTGCCTGGACCGTTGGAGGAGGGTCACCCCTCCACTTT. It translates to CAWTVGGGSPLHF.

With regard to this clone: The same CDR3 arises from other DNA sequences in this sample as well. The genes are TRBV5-1 and TRBJ2-7; 7 nucleotides agree with TRBD2. CDR1 is SGHRS, CDR2 YFSETQ, per germline. This CDR3 region has 18 residues. The J segment lost 9 bases and the V segment lost 0 bases, leaving 21 bases of the junction unmatched. The CDR3 nucleotides read TGCGCCAGCAGCTTGGAGATAATACGGGACTCGGGGAGGGTGCGGCAGTACTTC. This encodes CASSLEIIRDSGRVRQYF.

The chain recombines TRBV10-3 with TRBJ2-4; the D gene is possibly TRBD2 (7 bases). CDR1 is ENHRY, CDR2 SYGVKD, per germline. V gave up 2 bases and J gave up 9 bases, with 17 bases separating them. This CDR3 has 15 amino acids. Written as DNA, the CDR3 is TGTGCCATCAGTGAGAGGGGGGGGGCCGAAAGCATTCAGTACTTC. The encoded protein is CAISERGGAESIQYF.

The chain uses TRBV4-1 and TRBJ1-2, with a tentative D call TRBD1 (5 bases). Trimming took off 0 bases at V and 2 bases at J, with 10 bases between the two ends. Germline CDR1 MGHRA, CDR2 YSYEKL. This CDR3 has 15 amino acids. CDR3 amino acids: CASSQDQGWNYGYTF. CDR3 sequence (DNA): TGCGCCAGCAGCCAAGATCAGGGATGGAACTATGGCTACACCTTC.

V and J are TRBV27 and TRBJ1-1; 7 bases are shared with TRBD1. This CDR3 region has 16 residues. The ends lost 5 bases at V and 3 bases at J; junction bases unmatched: 12. The germline gives CDR1 MNHEY, CDR2 SMNVEV (reference sequence). The CDR3, as DNA: TGTGCCAGCAGTCGTAAACAGGGGTCGCTCTACACTGAAGCTTTCTTT. This gives the protein CASSRKQGSLYTEAFF.

This chain links TRBV20-1 with TRBJ1-5; a possible D gene is TRBD1 (5 bases). Trimming removed 3 bases from V and 4 bases from J, with 13 bases in between. This CDR3 is 14 amino acids long. Germline CDR1 and CDR2: DFQATT and SNEGSKA (reference sequence). The CDR3 is CSASGRGWNQPQHF. CDR3 bases: TGCAGTGCTAGTGGTCGGGGGTGGAATCAGCCCCAGCATTTT.

The gene calls are TRBV19 and TRBJ2-7; possible D gene TRBD1, 5 bases. Trimming removed 5 bases from V and 2 bases from J, with 10 bases in between. CDR3 length: 13 residues. Germline V CDR1 and CDR2: LNHDA, SQIVND (reference sequence). This chain's CDR3 is CASSRQGTYEQYF. For the CDR3, the DNA is TGTGCCAGTAGTCGTCAGGGAACCTACGAGCAGTACTTC. Combining the CDR3 with reference TRBV19 and TRBJ2-7 gives the whole variable domain DGGITQSPKYLFRKEGQNVTLSCEQNLNHDAMYWYRQDPGQGLRLIYYSQIVNDFQKGDIAEGYSVSREKKESFPLTVTSAQKNPTAFYLCASSRQGTYEQYFGPGTRLTVT.

The V gene is TRBV28, the J gene TRBJ1-2, with D uncertain. Looked up from germline, CDR1 is MDHEN and CDR2 is SYDVKM. The germline V and J ends were trimmed by 3 bases and 8 bases, with 7 bases remaining between them. The CDR3 spans 11 residues. CDR3 nucleotide sequence: TGTGCCAGCAGTTTGGGCTTGGGCTACACCTTC. Amino acid sequence: CASSLGLGYTF.

V is TRBV27 and J is TRBJ1-5; D uncertain. Germline V gene lookup returns CDR1 MNHEY and CDR2 SMNVEV (reference sequence). V was shortened by 0 bases and J by 2 bases, with 8 bases between the two germline ends. The CDR3 totals 15 residues. CDR3 protein: CASSLSRNGNQPQHF. Written as DNA, the CDR3 is TGTGCCAGCAGTTTATCGAGGAACGGCAATCAGCCCCAGCATTTT.

The V gene is TRBV19, the J gene TRBJ1-2; D gene ambiguous. V dropped 7 bases and J dropped 3 bases, with 12 bases sitting between them. The germline CDR1 and CDR2 sequences are LNHDA and SQIVND (reference sequence). CDR3 length: 13 residues. CDR3 protein: CASKNGPHYGYTF. The CDR3 nucleotides read TGTGCCAGTAAAAATGGCCCTCACTATGGCTACACCTTC.

J is TRBJ1-5 and V is TRBV18, with D maybe TRBD1 (6 bases). CDR1 and CDR2 (germline): KGHSH, LQKENI. V lost 1 base and J 7 bases, leaving 8 bases between the germline ends. The CDR3 is 13 amino acids. The CDR3 protein is CASSPQGVQPQHF. The CDR3 bases are TGTGCCAGCTCACCACAGGGGGTCCAGCCCCAGCATTTT.